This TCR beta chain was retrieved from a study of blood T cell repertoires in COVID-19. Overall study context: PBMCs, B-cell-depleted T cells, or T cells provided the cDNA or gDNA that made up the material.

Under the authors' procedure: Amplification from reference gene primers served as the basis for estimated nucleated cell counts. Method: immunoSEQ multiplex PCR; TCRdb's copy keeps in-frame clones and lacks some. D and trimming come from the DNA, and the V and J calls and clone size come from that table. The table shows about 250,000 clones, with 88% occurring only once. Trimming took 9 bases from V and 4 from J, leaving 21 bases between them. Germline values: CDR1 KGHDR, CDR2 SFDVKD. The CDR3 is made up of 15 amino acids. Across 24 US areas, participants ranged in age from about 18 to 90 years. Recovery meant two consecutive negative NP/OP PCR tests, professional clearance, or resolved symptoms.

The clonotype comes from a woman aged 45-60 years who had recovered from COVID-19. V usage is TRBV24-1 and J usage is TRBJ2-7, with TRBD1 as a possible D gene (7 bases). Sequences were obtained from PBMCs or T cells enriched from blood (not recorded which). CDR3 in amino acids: CATAQGGTRGYEQYF. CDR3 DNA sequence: TGTGCCACCGCCCAGGGCGGGACCAGGGGGTACGAGCAGTACTTC.